This T cell receptor beta chain was profiled in a study of blood T cell repertoires in COVID-19. Looking at the study overall: The cDNA or gDNA used as material had been derived from T cells, B-cell-depleted T cells, or PBMCs.

The assay was immunoSEQ multiplex PCR, and TCRdb's table has in-frame clones only and misses some. The sample carries about 160,000 clones, about 90% recorded once. In this sample, this clone turned up once. Sample: PBMCs or T cells enriched from blood (not recorded which). The clonotype originates from a woman in her fifties or sixties who had recovered from COVID-19.

The CDR3 reads CASSRDFSNEQFF. The CDR3 DNA sequence: TGTGCCAGCAGCAGGGACTTCTCCAATGAGCAGTTCTTC. The chain carries TRBV7-2 and TRBJ2-1; possibly TRBD2 for D (6 bases). CDR1 and CDR2 (germline): SGHTA, FQGNSA. Trimming took off 5 bases at V and 6 bases at J, with 11 bases between the two ends. CDR3 size: 13 residues. The variable domain in full, with the rest retrieved from reference TRBV7-2 and TRBJ2-1, is GAGVSQSPSNKVTEKGKDVELRCDPISGHTALYWYRQSLGQGLEFLIYFQGNSAPDKSGLPSDRFSAERTGGSVSTLTIQRTQQEDSAVYLCASSRDFSNEQFFGPGTRLTVL.